This T cell receptor beta chain was captured by sequencing in a study of T cell changes during pregnancy in multiple sclerosis. Looked up from germline, CDR1 is MNHEY and CDR2 is SVGAGI. Losses at the gene ends were 4 bases for V and 1 base for J; bases not matched to a gene: 4. The CDR3 loop spans 15 amino acids. Data came from immunoSEQ multiplex PCR; TCRdb stores just in-frame clones and leaves some out. The sample includes 85,000 to 120,000 clones, 85% to 95% of them seen just once. The material was peripheral blood, obtained after pregnancy. This clonotype originated in a female donor with multiple sclerosis, enrolled in a pregnancy study. The rearrangement links TRBV6-5 to TRBJ2-7, with 10 bases aligning to TRBD1. CDR3 region: CASSSTGQGSYEQYF. In DNA, the CDR3 is TGTGCCAGCAGTTCAACGGGACAGGGGTCCTACGAGCAGTACTTC.